This T cell receptor beta chain was retrieved from a study of shared clonotypes between healthy human individuals. Germline V lookup: CDR1 KGHSH, CDR2 LQKENI. The CDR3 is 12 residues long. V was shortened by 4 bases and J by 0 bases, with 3 bases between the two germline ends. Notes on this clone: The sample has other DNA sequences that encode this CDR3 too.

TCRdb's copy holds only in-frame clones and misses some; the assay was immunoSEQ multiplex PCR. Among roughly 640,000 clones listed, around 72% were seen once. The sequence was collected from a woman aged 25 to 39 in good health. Material: memory CD4+ T cells sorted from blood. The subset is: CD45RA-negative fraction. The chain links TRBV18 to TRBJ2-5; D remains ambiguous. The CDR3 spells CASSLYQETQYF. The CDR3 DNA follows: TGTGCCAGCTCACTGTACCAAGAGACCCAGTACTTC. Drawing the rest from reference TRBV18 and TRBJ2-5, the complete variable domain is NAGVMQNPRHLVRRRGQEARLRCSPMKGHSHVYWYRQLPEEGLKFMVYLQKENIIDESGMPKERFSAEFPKEGPSILRIQQVVRGDSAAYFCASSLYQETQYFGPGTRLLVL.